The rows below give T cell receptor beta chains drawn from one sample of a study of T-cell memory formation after mild COVID-19. Using its own MiXCR run on the 5' RACE reads, TCRdb lists one record per CDR3 protein. In the table there are roughly 600,000 distinct CDR3 sequences, 18% of which are singletons. Sample: PBMCs or a T cell subset sorted from them (not recorded which). These receptors were collected from an adult woman who had mild COVID-19 (a few samples of this study predate the infection). Cell type and time point are not known. Both conserved end residues are part of each CDR3. D genes are given only for firm matches. Size is stated for part of the rows, as once, few or many counts, or as a class when the clone is expanded.

CDR3 DNA: TGTGCCAGCAGCTTAGAAGAGTATGGGACAGAATTCGAGCAGTACTTC
CDR3 protein: CASSLEEYGTEFEQYF
V gene: TRBV7-9
J gene: TRBJ2-7
clone size: -
D gene: TRBD1

CDR3 DNA: TGTGCCAGCAGCCTCTCGGAGGGCCTTAATGAAAAACTGTTTTTT
CDR3 protein: CASSLSEGLNEKLFF
V gene: TRBV7-2
J gene: TRBJ1-4
clone size: -
D gene: -

CDR3 DNA: TGTGCCAGCAGCTGGACACAGGGCTACGAGCAGTACTTC
CDR3 protein: CASSWTQGYEQYF
V gene: TRBV7-3
J gene: TRBJ2-7
clone size: -
D gene: -

CDR3 DNA: TGTGCCAGCAGCAAAGGGCTGACTAGCGGGGTAGGGAGTCCCTCCTACGAGCAGTACTTC
CDR3 protein: CASSKGLTSGVGSPSYEQYF
V gene: TRBV21-1
J gene: TRBJ2-7
clone size: -
D gene: -

CDR3 DNA: TGCAGTGCCCCGAGAGGGGGGTTCACTGAAGCTTTCTTT
CDR3 protein: CSAPRGGFTEAFF
V gene: TRBV20-1
J gene: TRBJ1-1
clone size: -
D gene: -

CDR3 DNA: TGCAGCGGCGGACAGGGATACAATGAGCAGTTCTTC
CDR3 protein: CSGGQGYNEQFF
V gene: TRBV29-1
J gene: TRBJ2-1
clone size: -
D gene: TRBD1

CDR3 DNA: TGTGCCAGCAGTGAATTTGGCCGAAAGGATGGCTACACCTTC
CDR3 protein: CASSEFGRKDGYTF
V gene: TRBV25-1
J gene: TRBJ1-2
clone size: many
D gene: -

CDR3 DNA: TGTGCCAGCAGTTTCCTCCGGGACAGAATATACAATGAGCAGTTCTTC
CDR3 protein: CASSFLRDRIYNEQFF
V gene: TRBV6-5
J gene: TRBJ2-1
clone size: -
D gene: TRBD1

CDR3 DNA: TGTGCCAGCAGTGAAGTTCGTAACCTCCCGTTCAATGAGCAGTTCTTC
CDR3 protein: CASSEVRNLPFNEQFF
V gene: TRBV2
J gene: TRBJ2-1
clone size: -
D gene: -

CDR3 DNA: TGTGCCAGCAGTTTATCGCGAGGACTAGCGGGTTTATACGAGCAGTACTTC
CDR3 protein: CASSLSRGLAGLYEQYF
V gene: TRBV27
J gene: TRBJ2-7
clone size: -
D gene: TRBD2

CDR3 DNA: TGTGCCAGCAGTTACTCGAAGAGGCTTGAGCAGTTCTTC
CDR3 protein: CASSYSKRLEQFF
V gene: TRBV6-5
J gene: TRBJ2-1
clone size: -
D gene: -

CDR3 DNA: TGTGCCAGCAGTTTAGTACAGGGAGGACAAGAGACCCAGTACTTC
CDR3 protein: CASSLVQGGQETQYF
V gene: TRBV12-3/TRBV12-4
J gene: TRBJ2-5
clone size: -
D gene: -

CDR3 DNA: TGTGCCAGCAGTGCCGGACAGACGAGTTCACCCCTCCACTTT
CDR3 protein: CASSAGQTSSPLHF
V gene: TRBV25-1
J gene: TRBJ1-6
clone size: -
D gene: -

CDR3 DNA: TGTGCCAGCAGTGAACATGGCGGTTCCTACGAGCAGTACTTC
CDR3 protein: CASSEHGGSYEQYF
V gene: TRBV25-1
J gene: TRBJ2-7
clone size: -
D gene: -

CDR3 DNA: TGTGCCAGCTCACCGACTCTTACCTCCTACGAGCAGTACTTC
CDR3 protein: CASSPTLTSYEQYF
V gene: TRBV18
J gene: TRBJ2-7
clone size: few
D gene: -

CDR3 DNA: TGTGCCAGCAGCAGTCGAGAACTGTTTTTT
CDR3 protein: CASSSRELFF
V gene: TRBV2
J gene: TRBJ1-4
clone size: few
D gene: -

CDR3 DNA: TGTGCCAGCAGCCCTGCGGTGTGGGCTTCGAATGAGCAGTTCTTC
CDR3 protein: CASSPAVWASNEQFF
V gene: TRBV11-1
J gene: TRBJ2-1
clone size: -
D gene: -

CDR3 DNA: TGTGCCAGCAGAATGAGGGGTGGCACAGATACGCAGTATTTT
CDR3 protein: CASRMRGGTDTQYF
V gene: TRBV12-3/TRBV12-4
J gene: TRBJ2-3
clone size: -
D gene: -

CDR3 DNA: TGTGCCAGCAGGGAGGGACAGCAAGAGACCCAGTACTTC
CDR3 protein: CASREGQQETQYF
V gene: TRBV2
J gene: TRBJ2-5
clone size: once
D gene: -

CDR3 DNA: TGTGCCAGCAGCCACACGACTGGCGGGGGGTCCTCTAGCACAGATACGCAGTATTTT
CDR3 protein: CASSHTTGGGSSSTDTQYF
V gene: TRBV7-2
J gene: TRBJ2-3
clone size: -
D gene: TRBD2

CDR3 DNA: TGCAGCGTAATAGGGACAGCCAGCTATGGCTACACCTTC
CDR3 protein: CSVIGTASYGYTF
V gene: TRBV29-1
J gene: TRBJ1-2
clone size: few
D gene: TRBD1

CDR3 DNA: TGTGCCAGCAGTGAATCCAGGGGCACCACGGACAATGAGCAGTTCTTC
CDR3 protein: CASSESRGTTDNEQFF
V gene: TRBV25-1
J gene: TRBJ2-1
clone size: -
D gene: -

CDR3 DNA: TGTGCCAGCAGGAAGGGACAGGGGATAGATCAGCCCCAGCATTTT
CDR3 protein: CASRKGQGIDQPQHF
V gene: TRBV4-2
J gene: TRBJ1-5
clone size: few
D gene: TRBD1

CDR3 DNA: TGTGCCAGCAGCCAACTAGCGGGGCCGAACACCGGGGAGCTGTTTTTT
CDR3 protein: CASSQLAGPNTGELFF
V gene: TRBV5-6
J gene: TRBJ2-2
clone size: -
D gene: TRBD2

CDR3 DNA: TGCGCCAGCAGCTCACACAGGAAGCTGAACACTGAAGCTTTCTTT
CDR3 protein: CASSSHRKLNTEAFF
V gene: TRBV4-1
J gene: TRBJ1-1
clone size: few
D gene: -

CDR3 DNA: TGCGCCAGCAGCTTGCAACGGGAGACCACAGATACGCAGTATTTT
CDR3 protein: CASSLQRETTDTQYF
V gene: TRBV5-1
J gene: TRBJ2-3
clone size: -
D gene: -

CDR3 DNA: TGCGCCAGCAGCCAAGAGAGGGACAGGGTAGGCACCGGGGAGCTGTTTTTT
CDR3 protein: CASSQERDRVGTGELFF
V gene: TRBV4-3
J gene: TRBJ2-2
clone size: -
D gene: TRBD1

CDR3 DNA: TGTGCCAGCAGGGAAGGATCGACAGATCGCAATCAGCCCCAGCATTTT
CDR3 protein: CASREGSTDRNQPQHF
V gene: TRBV6-1
J gene: TRBJ1-5
clone size: -
D gene: -

CDR3 DNA: TGTGCCAGCAGGATCTCGGGGGTCGGGAACACTGAAGCTTTCTTT
CDR3 protein: CASRISGVGNTEAFF
V gene: TRBV6-5
J gene: TRBJ1-1
clone size: few
D gene: -

CDR3 DNA: TGTGCCAGCAGTTTCGGGAGCGGGGGCACAGATACGCAGTATTTT
CDR3 protein: CASSFGSGGTDTQYF
V gene: TRBV12-3/TRBV12-4
J gene: TRBJ2-3
clone size: -
D gene: TRBD2

CDR3 DNA: TGTGCCAGCAGCCAAGTAGGTACGAGCTCCTACGAGCAGTACTTC
CDR3 protein: CASSQVGTSSYEQYF
V gene: TRBV14
J gene: TRBJ2-7
clone size: -
D gene: -

CDR3 DNA: TGCGCCAGCAGCCGGACTAGCGGGGGTTCAGAGACCCAGTACTTC
CDR3 protein: CASSRTSGGSETQYF
V gene: TRBV4-1
J gene: TRBJ2-5
clone size: -
D gene: TRBD2

CDR3 DNA: TGTGCCAGCAGCGTAGTAGCGGGGGGATACAATGAGCAGTTCTTC
CDR3 protein: CASSVVAGGYNEQFF
V gene: TRBV9
J gene: TRBJ2-1
clone size: -
D gene: TRBD2

CDR3 DNA: TGTGCCAGCTTAGAAAGCGGCACCGGGGAGCTGTTTTTT
CDR3 protein: CASLESGTGELFF
V gene: TRBV2
J gene: TRBJ2-2
clone size: few
D gene: -

CDR3 DNA: TGCGCCAGCAGCTTCGGCTCTCTCGGCAATGAGCAGTTCTTC
CDR3 protein: CASSFGSLGNEQFF
V gene: TRBV5-1
J gene: TRBJ2-1
clone size: -
D gene: -

CDR3 DNA: TGTGCCAGCAGGCCGGTCCCAGGGGAGGGCGCTGAAGCTTTCTTT
CDR3 protein: CASRPVPGEGAEAFF
V gene: TRBV7-2
J gene: TRBJ1-1
clone size: -
D gene: -

CDR3 DNA: TGCGCCAGCAGCTTCGACTCCGGGACAGGGTTGGAGACCCAGTACTTC
CDR3 protein: CASSFDSGTGLETQYF
V gene: TRBV5-1
J gene: TRBJ2-5
clone size: many
D gene: TRBD1

CDR3 DNA: TGCGCCAGCAGCCAAGGAACAGGGGGCTCCTACGAGCAGTACTTC
CDR3 protein: CASSQGTGGSYEQYF
V gene: TRBV5-1
J gene: TRBJ2-7
clone size: many
D gene: TRBD1